This TCR beta chain was recorded in a study of T cell responses to AZD1222 COVID-19 vaccine. Study-level points and caveats: Clonal diversity may have been underestimated, and the donors were mostly white British, with more females than males. Epitopes outside B.1.351 and B.1.1.7 mutated regions reportedly drew nearly half of spike TCRs. Compared with day 0, the breadth and depth of the Spike-specific TCR repertoire rose significantly after two doses of AZD1222.

Germline CDR1 is MNHEY and CDR2 is SVGAGI. The CDR3 is 15 residues long. Deletions cut 7 bases from V and 2 bases from J, with 12 bases between. This clone has a single count. The antigen is undetermined. Sequencing used immunoSEQ multiplex PCR; TCRdb keeps in-frame clones, though not all of them. The table has approximately 46,000 clones, about 87% seen once. Recipients boosted at about 4 weeks or about 12 weeks are pooled. J is TRBJ1-6 and V is TRBV6-5; D ambiguous. The source is an adult who received the AZD1222 COVID-19 vaccine. Sample: peripheral blood, taken 28 days after the second AZD1222 dose. CDR3 region: CASTSRHAYNSPLHF. The CDR3 nucleotides read TGTGCCAGCACCTCTCGACATGCCTATAATTCACCCCTCCACTTT.